This T cell receptor beta chain is from a study of shared T cell receptors in the human thymus. Using immunoSEQ multiplex PCR, the repertoire was profiled, and TCRdb retains in-frame clones only, with some absent. Counted here are about 660,000 clones, around 87% occurring once; the ten biggest clones make up roughly 0.0086%. V gave up 1 base and J gave up 9 bases, with 15 bases separating them. This CDR3 comprises 15 residues. Germline loops: CDR1 MGHRA, CDR2 YSYEKL. These same data were also listed under a study on human thymus T cells. That publication notes: Serving as donors were healthy Finnish infants, each of whom was having open corrective surgery for congenital heart defects. From resections taken during corrective heart surgery, the thymus tissue was obtained.

The TCR sequence derives from a boy under three years old with a congenital heart defect. The sample was thymocytes. This chain links TRBV4-1 with TRBJ2-2, with D unresolved. The CDR3 region is CASSQVSSGLRELFF. The DNA for the CDR3 is TGCGCCAGCAGCCAAGTTTCGTCGGGTCTTAGGGAGCTGTTTTTT.